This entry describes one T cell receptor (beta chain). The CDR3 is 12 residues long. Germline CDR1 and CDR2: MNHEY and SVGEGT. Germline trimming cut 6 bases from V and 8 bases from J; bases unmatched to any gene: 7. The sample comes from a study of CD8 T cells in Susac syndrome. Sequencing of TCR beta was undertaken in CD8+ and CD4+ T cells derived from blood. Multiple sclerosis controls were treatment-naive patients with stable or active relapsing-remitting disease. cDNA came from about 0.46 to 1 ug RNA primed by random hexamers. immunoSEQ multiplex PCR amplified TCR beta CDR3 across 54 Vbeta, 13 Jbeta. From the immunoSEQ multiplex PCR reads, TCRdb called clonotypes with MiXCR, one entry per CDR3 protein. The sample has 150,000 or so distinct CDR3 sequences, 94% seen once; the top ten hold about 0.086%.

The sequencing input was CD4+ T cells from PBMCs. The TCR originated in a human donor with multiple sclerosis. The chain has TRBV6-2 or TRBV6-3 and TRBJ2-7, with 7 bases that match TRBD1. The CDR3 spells CASSYRGVQQYF. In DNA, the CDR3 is TGTGCCAGCAGCTACAGGGGTGTACAGCAGTACTTC.